The clone carrying this T cell receptor (beta chain) was seen at least ten times. The antigen remains undetermined. A junction end diverges from the germline sequence, so it may reflect a read error. These data originate in a study of CD8 T cells in ankylosing spondylitis. Study outcomes and limitations: Disease-linked clones displayed a CD8+ phenotype and appeared relatively rarely in peripheral blood.

TCRdb independently ran MiXCR on the 5' RACE reads; one entry per CDR3 protein. Here the sample spans under 150,000 distinct CDR3 sequences, about 10% being singletons. The germline CDR1 and CDR2 sequences are LNHDA and SQIVND (reference sequence). The CDR3 has 10 amino acids. The chain uses TRBV19 and TRBJ1-1; 7 nucleotides align to TRBD1. This receptor was taken from a female donor with ankylosing spondylitis or in good health (not recorded which). Sequencing was done on a sample of blood, either unsorted or a sorted T cell fraction (not recorded which). Here the CDR3 DNA reads TGTGCCAGTTCTACAGGGGTGGTCCTCTTT. Amino acids: CASSTGVVLF.